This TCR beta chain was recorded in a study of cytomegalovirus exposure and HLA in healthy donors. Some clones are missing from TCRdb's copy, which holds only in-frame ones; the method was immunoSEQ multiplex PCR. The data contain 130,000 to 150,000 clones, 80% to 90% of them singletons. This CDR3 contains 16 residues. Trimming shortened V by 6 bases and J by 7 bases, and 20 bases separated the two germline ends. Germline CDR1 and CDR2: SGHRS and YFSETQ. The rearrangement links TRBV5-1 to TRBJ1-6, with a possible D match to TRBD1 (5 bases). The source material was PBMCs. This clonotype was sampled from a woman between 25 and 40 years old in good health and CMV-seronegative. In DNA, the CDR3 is TGCGCCAGCACCAGACGGGGGGTCGAGATGAATTCACCCCTCCACTTT. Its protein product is CASTRRGVEMNSPLHF.